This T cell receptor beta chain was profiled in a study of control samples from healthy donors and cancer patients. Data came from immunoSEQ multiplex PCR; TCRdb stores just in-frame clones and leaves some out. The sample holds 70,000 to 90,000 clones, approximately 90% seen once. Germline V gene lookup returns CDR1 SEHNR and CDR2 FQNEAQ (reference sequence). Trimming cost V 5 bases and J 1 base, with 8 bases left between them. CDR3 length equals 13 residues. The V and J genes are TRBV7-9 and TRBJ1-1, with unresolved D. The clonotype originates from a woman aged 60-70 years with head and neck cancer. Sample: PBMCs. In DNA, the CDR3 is TGTGCCAGCAGCAGTGGTGGGAACACTGAAGCTTTCTTT. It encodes CASSSGGNTEAFF.